Listed below are T cell receptor beta chains from one sample, sequenced in a study of response to subunit inactivated influenza vaccine. TCRdb ran MiXCR on the RT-PCR reads and lists one entry per CDR3 protein. The sample records 500,000 to 600,000 distinct CDR3 sequences, approximately 7.1% being singletons. Sequences were derived from PBMCs from blood, sampled around 2 years after vaccination. Receptor source: a man aged 45-69 years who received an inactivated influenza vaccine. The CDR3 runs from the conserved cysteine through the conserved F or W. D genes are given only for firm matches. Clone size is given for some rows only: seen once, a few or many times, or a class if the clone is expanded.

D gene: TRBD2
J gene: TRBJ2-3
clone size: few
V gene: TRBV6-2/TRBV6-3
CDR3 protein: CASSYGSGGATGTQYF
CDR3 DNA: TGTGCCAGCAGTTACGGTAGCGGGGGGGCCACGGGTACGCAGTATTTT

D gene: .
J gene: TRBJ2-7
clone size: few
V gene: TRBV20-1
CDR3 protein: CSAREGFSYEQYF
CDR3 DNA: TGCAGTGCTAGAGAGGGCTTCTCCTACGAGCAGTACTTC

D gene: .
J gene: TRBJ1-6
clone size: few
V gene: TRBV7-9
CDR3 protein: CASNSQPNSPLHF
CDR3 DNA: TGTGCCAGCAACAGCCAGCCTAATTCACCCCTCCACTTT

D gene: .
J gene: TRBJ1-6
clone size: .
V gene: TRBV5-1
CDR3 protein: CASSLSPGDGSPLHF
CDR3 DNA: TGCGCCAGCAGCTTGAGTCCCGGAGATGGATCACCCCTCCACTTT

D gene: .
J gene: TRBJ1-2
clone size: many
V gene: TRBV5-1
CDR3 protein: CASSLDSSYGYTF
CDR3 DNA: TGCGCCAGCAGCTTGGACTCCAGCTATGGCTACACCTTC

D gene: TRBD1
J gene: TRBJ2-7
clone size: .
V gene: TRBV6-1
CDR3 protein: CASRNRDRGPMEQYF
CDR3 DNA: TGTGCCAGCAGAAACCGGGACAGGGGGCCGATGGAGCAGTACTTC

D gene: .
J gene: TRBJ2-7
clone size: many
V gene: TRBV12-3/TRBV12-4
CDR3 protein: CASSSTRHEQYF
CDR3 DNA: TGTGCCAGCAGTTCCACTAGGCACGAGCAGTACTTC

D gene: TRBD2
J gene: TRBJ2-1
clone size: few
V gene: TRBV9
CDR3 protein: CASSARTSGLDNEQFF
CDR3 DNA: TGTGCCAGCAGCGCCCGGACTAGCGGGCTGGACAATGAGCAGTTCTTC

D gene: .
J gene: TRBJ1-4
clone size: .
V gene: TRBV12-3/TRBV12-4
CDR3 protein: CASSFAEKLFF
CDR3 DNA: TGTGCCAGCAGTTTTGCTGAAAAACTGTTTTTT

D gene: .
J gene: TRBJ2-7
clone size: many
V gene: TRBV5-1
CDR3 protein: CASSQSYGGSTYEQYF
CDR3 DNA: TGCGCCAGCAGCCAAAGTTATGGCGGCTCCACCTACGAGCAGTACTTC

D gene: TRBD1
J gene: TRBJ1-2
clone size: many
V gene: TRBV5-1
CDR3 protein: CASSPRTGDDGYTF
CDR3 DNA: TGCGCCAGCAGCCCCCGGACAGGGGACGACGGCTACACCTTC

D gene: TRBD1
J gene: TRBJ1-2
clone size: .
V gene: TRBV5-5
CDR3 protein: CASSLSGTGWLGYTF
CDR3 DNA: TGTGCCAGCAGCTTGTCCGGGACAGGGTGGTTGGGCTACACCTTC

D gene: .
J gene: TRBJ2-6
clone size: many
V gene: TRBV30
CDR3 protein: CAWSRSGANVLTF
CDR3 DNA: TGTGCCTGGAGTCGTTCTGGGGCCAACGTCCTGACTTTC

D gene: .
J gene: TRBJ2-1
clone size: once
V gene: TRBV11-3
CDR3 protein: CASRYREWSPDYNEQFF
CDR3 DNA: TGTGCCAGCAGGTACAGGGAGTGGAGTCCGGACTACAATGAGCAGTTCTTC

D gene: .
J gene: TRBJ1-5
clone size: .
V gene: TRBV4-3
CDR3 protein: CASSRLPPTGDSNQPQHF
CDR3 DNA: TGCGCCAGCAGCAGATTACCCCCGACAGGAGATAGCAATCAGCCCCAGCATTTT

D gene: .
J gene: TRBJ2-7
clone size: few
V gene: TRBV5-1
CDR3 protein: CASSSSRARDSYEQYF
CDR3 DNA: TGCGCCAGCAGCTCAAGCCGGGCGAGAGACTCCTACGAGCAGTACTTC

D gene: TRBD1
J gene: TRBJ2-7
clone size: few
V gene: TRBV28
CDR3 protein: CASSNPTGLREQYF
CDR3 DNA: TGTGCCAGCAGTAACCCGACAGGGCTGCGCGAGCAGTACTTC

D gene: .
J gene: TRBJ2-1
clone size: many
V gene: TRBV5-1
CDR3 protein: CASSEGAGPPEEQFF
CDR3 DNA: TGCGCCAGCAGCGAGGGAGCTGGACCACCTGAGGAGCAGTTCTTC

D gene: TRBD2
J gene: TRBJ2-1
clone size: .
V gene: TRBV12-3/TRBV12-4
CDR3 protein: CASSLRLAGEGEQFF
CDR3 DNA: TGTGCCAGCAGTCTACGACTAGCGGGGGAGGGTGAGCAGTTCTTC

D gene: TRBD2
J gene: TRBJ2-3
clone size: .
V gene: TRBV6-2/TRBV6-3
CDR3 protein: CASSSSSGYSTDTQYF
CDR3 DNA: TGTGCCAGCAGTTCCTCTAGCGGATATAGCACAGATACGCAGTATTTT

D gene: .
J gene: TRBJ1-3
clone size: few
V gene: TRBV4-2
CDR3 protein: CASSQDRVSSGNTIYF
CDR3 DNA: TGTGCCAGCAGCCAAGACAGGGTGTCCTCTGGAAACACCATATATTTT

D gene: TRBD2
J gene: TRBJ2-3
clone size: .
V gene: TRBV20-1
CDR3 protein: CCARSGTSGASTDTQYF
CDR3 DNA: TGCTGTGCTAGATCCGGGACTAGCGGGGCCAGCACAGATACGCAGTATTTT

D gene: .
J gene: TRBJ1-5
clone size: .
V gene: TRBV20-1
CDR3 protein: CSAASPESNQPQHF
CDR3 DNA: TGCAGTGCCGCCTCACCAGAGAGCAATCAGCCCCAGCATTTT

D gene: TRBD1
J gene: TRBJ2-7
clone size: many
V gene: TRBV14
CDR3 protein: CASSPRTGSSYEQYF
CDR3 DNA: TGTGCCAGCAGCCCCCGGACAGGTAGCTCCTACGAGCAGTACTTC

D gene: .
J gene: TRBJ1-1
clone size: .
V gene: TRBV5-5
CDR3 protein: CASSFSTQGSTEAFF
CDR3 DNA: TGTGCCAGCAGCTTTTCTACCCAGGGGTCCACTGAAGCTTTCTTT

D gene: .
J gene: TRBJ1-1
clone size: .
V gene: TRBV27
CDR3 protein: CASSLTAMAHTEAFF
CDR3 DNA: TGTGCCAGCAGTTTGACAGCGATGGCTCACACTGAAGCTTTCTTT

D gene: .
J gene: TRBJ2-1
clone size: .
V gene: TRBV6-2/TRBV6-3
CDR3 protein: CASSLGPRSYNEQFF
CDR3 DNA: TGTGCCAGCAGTTTGGGCCCCCGCTCCTACAATGAGCAGTTCTTC

D gene: .
J gene: TRBJ2-2
clone size: many
V gene: TRBV12-3/TRBV12-4
CDR3 protein: CASSQTGNTGELFF
CDR3 DNA: TGTGCCAGCAGTCAAACAGGGAACACCGGGGAGCTGTTTTTT

D gene: .
J gene: TRBJ2-1
clone size: .
V gene: TRBV28
CDR3 protein: CASSTGLNYNEQFF
CDR3 DNA: TGTGCCAGCAGTACCGGGCTGAACTACAATGAGCAGTTCTTC

D gene: .
J gene: TRBJ2-1
clone size: .
V gene: TRBV7-2
CDR3 protein: CASSLVGGPNNEQFF
CDR3 DNA: TGTGCCAGCAGCTTAGTGGGGGGGCCGAACAATGAGCAGTTCTTC

D gene: .
J gene: TRBJ2-5
clone size: .
V gene: TRBV7-2
CDR3 protein: CASSLGGGKGETQYF
CDR3 DNA: TGTGCCAGCAGCTTAGGTGGCGGGAAGGGAGAGACCCAGTACTTC

D gene: .
J gene: TRBJ1-1
clone size: many
V gene: TRBV6-6
CDR3 protein: CASSLPMNTEAFF
CDR3 DNA: TGTGCCAGCAGTTTGCCTATGAACACTGAAGCTTTCTTT

D gene: .
J gene: TRBJ2-3
clone size: .
V gene: TRBV20-1
CDR3 protein: CSASVPQSTDTQYF
CDR3 DNA: TGCAGTGCCTCTGTGCCACAAAGCACAGATACGCAGTATTTT

D gene: TRBD1
J gene: TRBJ2-7
clone size: .
V gene: TRBV4-3
CDR3 protein: CAGSQGLGTVYEQYF
CDR3 DNA: TGCGCCGGCAGCCAAGGGCTAGGGACAGTATACGAGCAGTACTTC

D gene: .
J gene: TRBJ2-1
clone size: .
V gene: TRBV19
CDR3 protein: CATLSGRKTQFF
CDR3 DNA: TGTGCCACCTTAAGTGGGCGGAAGACTCAGTTCTTC

D gene: .
J gene: TRBJ2-1
clone size: .
V gene: TRBV20-1
CDR3 protein: CSARETGRPYNEQFF
CDR3 DNA: TGCAGTGCTAGAGAGACAGGAAGGCCCTACAATGAGCAGTTCTTC

D gene: TRBD1
J gene: TRBJ2-1
clone size: many
V gene: TRBV25-1
CDR3 protein: CASSLGQGHNEQFF
CDR3 DNA: TGTGCCAGCAGTCTCGGACAGGGACACAATGAGCAGTTCTTC

D gene: TRBD1
J gene: TRBJ2-1
clone size: .
V gene: TRBV12-3/TRBV12-4
CDR3 protein: CASSLRQGNEQFF
CDR3 DNA: TGTGCCAGCAGTCTAAGACAGGGCAATGAGCAGTTCTTC

D gene: .
J gene: TRBJ2-6
clone size: few
V gene: TRBV20-1
CDR3 protein: CSARVSRVGANVLTF
CDR3 DNA: TGCAGTGCTAGAGTATCCAGAGTGGGGGCCAACGTCCTGACTTTC

D gene: .
J gene: TRBJ2-7
clone size: .
V gene: TRBV11-2
CDR3 protein: CASSLDRLTYEQYF
CDR3 DNA: TGTGCCAGCAGCTTAGATCGGCTTACCTACGAGCAGTACTTC

D gene: TRBD1
J gene: TRBJ1-1
clone size: .
V gene: TRBV12-3/TRBV12-4
CDR3 protein: CASSSDRLKAFF
CDR3 DNA: TGTGCCAGCAGCTCGGACAGGCTCAAGGCTTTCTTT

D gene: TRBD1
J gene: TRBJ1-1
clone size: many
V gene: TRBV5-1
CDR3 protein: CASRGTGLLNTEAFF
CDR3 DNA: TGCGCCAGCAGGGGGACAGGCTTATTGAACACTGAAGCTTTCTTT

D gene: .
J gene: TRBJ1-1
clone size: .
V gene: TRBV3-1
CDR3 protein: CASSPLEGGRTEAFF
CDR3 DNA: TGTGCCAGCAGCCCACTCGAGGGGGGCAGGACTGAAGCTTTCTTT

D gene: .
J gene: TRBJ1-5
clone size: .
V gene: TRBV4-1
CDR3 protein: CASSHRQSNQPQHF
CDR3 DNA: TGCGCCAGCAGCCATCGACAGAGCAATCAGCCCCAGCATTTT

D gene: .
J gene: TRBJ1-4
clone size: few
V gene: TRBV7-2
CDR3 protein: CASSFASEKLFF
CDR3 DNA: TGTGCCAGCAGCTTTGCCTCTGAAAAACTGTTTTTT

D gene: .
J gene: TRBJ1-2
clone size: .
V gene: TRBV4-2
CDR3 protein: CASSQDFGARKGYTF
CDR3 DNA: TGTGCCAGCAGCCAAGATTTCGGGGCGCGAAAAGGCTACACCTTC

D gene: .
J gene: TRBJ1-3
clone size: many
V gene: TRBV29-1
CDR3 protein: CSVEGIPSEPFSGNTIYF
CDR3 DNA: TGCAGCGTTGAAGGCATTCCGTCCGAACCTTTCTCTGGAAACACCATATATTTT

D gene: TRBD2
J gene: TRBJ2-2
clone size: few
V gene: TRBV29-1
CDR3 protein: CSVGGGTPGELFF
CDR3 DNA: TGCAGCGTCGGCGGGGGAACACCCGGGGAGCTGTTTTTT

D gene: .
J gene: TRBJ1-1
clone size: many
V gene: TRBV5-1
CDR3 protein: CASSLDSQPNTEAFF
CDR3 DNA: TGCGCCAGCAGCTTGGATAGTCAGCCAAACACTGAAGCTTTCTTT

D gene: .
J gene: TRBJ2-1
clone size: many
V gene: TRBV12-3/TRBV12-4
CDR3 protein: CASSLAEVPGNEQFF
CDR3 DNA: TGTGCCAGCAGTTTAGCGGAGGTCCCAGGCAATGAGCAGTTCTTC

D gene: .
J gene: TRBJ2-5
clone size: few
V gene: TRBV6-2/TRBV6-3
CDR3 protein: CASSYSGSSKTQYF
CDR3 DNA: TGTGCCAGCAGTTACTCTGGGTCATCGAAGACCCAGTACTTC

D gene: .
J gene: TRBJ1-2
clone size: many
V gene: TRBV7-6
CDR3 protein: CASSPDGNYGYTF
CDR3 DNA: TGTGCCAGCAGCCCGGACGGGAACTATGGCTACACCTTC

D gene: TRBD1
J gene: TRBJ1-2
clone size: .
V gene: TRBV4-3
CDR3 protein: CASSLETGGANYGYTF
CDR3 DNA: TGCGCCAGCAGCCTAGAGACAGGGGGCGCTAACTATGGCTACACCTTC

D gene: .
J gene: TRBJ2-3
clone size: .
V gene: TRBV12-3/TRBV12-4
CDR3 protein: CASSPSGGRDTDTQYF
CDR3 DNA: TGTGCCAGCAGTCCGAGTGGGGGCAGGGACACAGATACGCAGTATTTT

D gene: .
J gene: TRBJ2-3
clone size: .
V gene: TRBV29-1
CDR3 protein: CSVARANGGDTQYF
CDR3 DNA: TGCAGCGTTGCGAGGGCCAATGGGGGAGATACGCAGTATTTT

D gene: .
J gene: TRBJ2-2
clone size: many
V gene: TRBV6-5
CDR3 protein: CASSYSAVAGELFF
CDR3 DNA: TGTGCCAGCAGTTACTCGGCTGTGGCCGGGGAGCTGTTTTTT

D gene: .
J gene: TRBJ2-5
clone size: .
V gene: TRBV3-1
CDR3 protein: CASSRNPGSVGETQYF
CDR3 DNA: TGTGCCAGCAGCCGAAACCCAGGGAGTGTGGGAGAGACCCAGTACTTC

D gene: .
J gene: TRBJ1-2
clone size: .
V gene: TRBV15
CDR3 protein: CATSRDRGNYGYTF
CDR3 DNA: TGTGCCACCAGCAGAGATCGGGGAAACTATGGCTACACCTTC

D gene: .
J gene: TRBJ1-1
clone size: .
V gene: TRBV18
CDR3 protein: CASSGDNPRGEAFF
CDR3 DNA: TGTGCCAGCTCAGGGGACAATCCCCGCGGTGAAGCTTTCTTT

D gene: .
J gene: TRBJ2-1
clone size: .
V gene: TRBV10-3
CDR3 protein: CAISDNRDVDNEQFF
CDR3 DNA: TGTGCCATCAGTGACAACCGGGACGTAGACAATGAGCAGTTCTTC